This TCR beta chain was recorded in a study of beta chain features in type 1 diabetes. Study at large: No patient-donor differences in age, gender, total cells or subset yield.

Study conclusions and caveats: An over-representation of cells with high TCR expression could result from cDNA sequencing. Researchers report that Type 1 diabetes patients had moderately but significantly shorter TCRB CDR3s across all four CD4+ subsets. PCR could preferentially amplify shorter templates, alike in patients and controls.

Per germline, CDR1 LNHDA and CDR2 SQIVND (reference sequence). V lost 3 bases to trimming and J lost 0 bases, with 12 bases between them. The CDR3 runs 17 residues. Blood was drawn once from each donor into heparinised tubes. The draws averaged roughly 120 mL. Note on this clone: What it binds is unknown.

What was sequenced were expressed TCRB transcripts, since all of the isolated RNA had been reverse transcribed. The table came from immunoSEQ multiplex PCR; TCRdb's copy has only in-frame clones and leaves some out. The repertoire holds about 340,000 clones, 9.3% seen once, with roughly 1% in the top ten. The sample comprised central memory CD4+ T cells from blood. The chain recombines TRBV19 with TRBJ2-6; no clear D. This TCR was sampled from a man aged 30 to 45 with type 1 diabetes. For the CDR3, the DNA is TGTGCCAGTAGTATCCCCGGAATTAGCTCTGGGGCCAACGTCCTGACTTTC. Its protein is CASSIPGISSGANVLTF.